A single sample is the source of the 18 T cell receptor beta chains below, sequenced in a study of cytomegalovirus exposure and HLA in healthy donors. PCR was performed using 60 Vbeta and 13 Jbeta primers. TCRdb's copy holds only in-frame clones and misses some; the assay was immunoSEQ multiplex PCR. With 90,000 to 120,000 clones in the sample, the ten largest clones hold around 0.6%. Sequenced input: PBMCs. The receptors stem from a man in his forties or fifties in good health and CMV-seronegative.

The chain recombines TRBV15 with TRBJ2-7, with a tentative D call TRBD2 (6 bases). Germline V gene lookup returns CDR1 LNHNV and CDR2 YYDKDF (reference sequence). This CDR3 is 15 amino acids long. V lost 1 base and J lost 6, with 16 bases in between. The CDR3 loop is CATSRAGLPMGEQYF. CDR3 DNA sequence: TGTGCCACCAGCAGAGCGGGACTGCCTATGGGCGAGCAGTACTTC.

J is TRBJ1-2 and V is TRBV10-3; D not certain. Germline V CDR1 and CDR2: ENHRY, SYGVKD. This CDR3 spans 12 amino acids. V was pared by 7 bases and J by 5 bases, with 11 bases between. DNA for the CDR3: TGTGCCATCAACCCAGGAGGATATGGCTACACCTTC. Translation: CAINPGGYGYTF.

This chain connects TRBV30 to TRBJ2-7, with 10 positions matching TRBD2. V lost 1 base and J lost 9; bases outside the gene matches: 9. Looked up from germline, CDR1 is GTSNPN and CDR2 is SVGIG (reference sequence). The CDR3 covers 14 residues. The CDR3 bases are TGTGCCTGGAGTGAACTAAGCGGGAGGGCGCGGCAGTACTTC. Residues: CAWSELSGRARQYF.

V and J are TRBV7-2 and TRBJ2-3; D might be TRBD2 (6 bases). V shed 1 base and J shed 8 bases, with 13 bases lying between them. Looked up from germline, CDR1 is SGHTA and CDR2 is FQGNSA. The CDR3 runs 14 residues. The CDR3 here is CASSLDIAGSTQYF. CDR3 bases: TGTGCCAGCAGCTTAGACATCGCGGGAAGTACGCAGTATTTT.

The V call is TRBV10-2, the J call TRBJ2-7; D is possibly TRBD2 (6 bases). Germline V lookup: CDR1 WSHSY, CDR2 SAAADI. CDR3 size: 12 residues. Trimming pared 8 bases from V and 3 bases from J, leaving 11 bases between. Written as DNA, the CDR3 is TGCGCCAGCTCCCGGGAGAGCTACGAGCAGTACTTC. This gives the protein CASSRESYEQYF.

This rearrangement joins TRBV30 to TRBJ2-5; TRBD2 matches 12 bases. The CDR3 is made up of 14 amino acids. With 3 bases clipped from V and 4 bases from J, the junction kept 3 bases outside the gene matches. From germline, CDR1 is GTSNPN and CDR2 SVGIG (reference sequence). The CDR3 region is CAWRLAGGRETQYF. The DNA for the CDR3 is TGTGCCTGGAGGCTAGCGGGAGGGAGAGAGACCCAGTACTTC.

The chain joins TRBV4-3 to TRBJ2-4, with TRBD2 as a possible D gene (6 bases). Germline CDR1 LGHNA, CDR2 YSLEER. Trimming stripped 0 bases from V and 0 bases from J, with 12 bases between. The length of the CDR3 is 17 residues. The CDR3 spells CASSQDIGREAKNIQYF. CDR3 bases: TGCGCCAGCAGCCAAGATATCGGGCGGGAAGCCAAAAACATTCAGTACTTC.

The rearrangement uses TRBV6-5 and TRBJ2-3, with no clear D. Trimming cost V 8 bases and J 6 bases, with 9 bases left between them. The CDR3 has 11 amino acids. The germline V gene encodes CDR1 MNHEY and CDR2 SVGAGI. The CDR3 nucleotides read TGTGCCAGCGGTAGTGATGATACGCAGTATTTT. Residues: CASGSDDTQYF.

As DNA, the CDR3 is TGTGCCACCCTAGGACAGGCTCGCAATCAGCCCCAGCATTTT. It encodes CATLGQARNQPQHF. The chain joins TRBV19 to TRBJ1-5, with 7 bases fitting TRBD1. The CDR3 sequence is 14 residues long. V lost 10 bases and J lost 2; bases outside the gene matches: 8. In germline, CDR1 is LNHDA, CDR2 SQIVND (reference sequence).

V gene TRBV29-1 combines with J gene TRBJ2-3; D is unresolved. CDR3 size: 12 residues. Germline V lookup: CDR1 SQVTM, CDR2 ANQGSEA. The V and J ends lost 4 bases and 4 bases respectively, with 9 bases between them. CDR3 nucleotides: TGCAGCGTTGTCAAACTGGCAGATACGCAGTATTTT. It yields the protein CSVVKLADTQYF.

This chain connects TRBV4-1 to TRBJ1-1; 7 nucleotides agree with TRBD1. CDR1 and CDR2 from the germline V gene are MGHRA and YSYEKL. Unmatched junction bases numbered 4, after V lost 3 bases and J lost 0 bases. CDR3 length: 15 residues. CDR3 sequence (DNA): TGCGCCAGCAGCCATGACGGGACAGTGAACACTGAAGCTTTCTTT. Protein: CASSHDGTVNTEAFF.

The chain carries TRBV10-3 and TRBJ2-1, with D possibly matching TRBD1 (6 bases). CDR1 ENHRY and CDR2 SYGVKD come from the germline V gene. The CDR3 is 14 amino acids. V dropped 10 bases and J dropped 4 bases, with 17 bases sitting between them. The DNA for the CDR3 is TGTGCCACAGGAACCGGGACAAAATACAATGAGCAGTTCTTC. Translating it yields CATGTGTKYNEQFF.

The gene calls are TRBV4-1 and TRBJ2-5; TRBD1 is a possible D gene (6 bases). Germline values: CDR1 MGHRA, CDR2 YSYEKL. V was cut by 3 bases and J by 4 bases, with 15 bases left in between. This CDR3 comprises 15 residues. CDR3 coding DNA: TGCGCCAGCAGCCACCGGGACACTCGAGGAGAGACCCAGTACTTC. Amino acids: CASSHRDTRGETQYF.

The V gene is TRBV11-3, the J gene TRBJ2-7, with TRBD1 as a possible D gene (5 bases). CDR3 length: 14 amino acids. Germline values: CDR1 SGHNT, CDR2 YENEEA. Trimming took 2 bases from V and 0 from J, leaving 8 bases between them. The CDR3 DNA reads as TGTGCCAGCAGCTTAACAGGCAGCTCCTACGAGCAGTACTTC. Translated: CASSLTGSSYEQYF. Based on the CDR3 plus reference TRBV11-3 and TRBJ2-7, the full variable domain is EAGVVQSPRYKIIEKKQPVAFWCNPISGHNTLYWYLQNLGQGPELLIRYENEEAVDDSQLPKDRFSAERLKGVDSTLKIQPAELGDSAVYLCASSLTGSSYEQYFGPGTRLTVT.

The gene calls are TRBV4-3 and TRBJ2-1; 7 bases line up with TRBD2. The junction had 8 bases not matched to a gene; V was cut back by 0 bases and J by 3 bases. This CDR3 contains 17 residues. Germline CDR1 is LGHNA and CDR2 is YSLEER. CDR3 sequence (DNA): TGCGCCAGCAGCCAAGATAACACGGGAGGCCACTACAATGAGCAGTTCTTC. It yields the protein CASSQDNTGGHYNEQFF.

Concerning this clone itself: Compared with germline, one end of the junction differs, possibly owing to a read error. The chain is built from TRBV7-7 and TRBJ1-2, with no clear D. Per germline, CDR1 SSHAT and CDR2 FNYEAQ (reference sequence). This CDR3 is 16 amino acids long. This CDR3 is CASSPSPPEGVYGYTF. Here the CDR3 DNA reads TGTGCTAGCAGCCCGAGTCCCCCGGAGGGAGTCTATGGCTACACCTTC.

A note on this clone: Other DNA sequences of this sample code for an identical CDR3. The genes are TRBV7-9 and TRBJ1-1; a weak D match, TRBD1 (6 bases). Looked up from germline, CDR1 is SEHNR and CDR2 is FQNEAQ (reference sequence). V lost 1 base, J lost 3 bases, and 6 bases lay in between. The CDR3 has 13 residues. The DNA for the CDR3 is TGTGCCAGCAGCTTAGAGGGGGACACTGAAGCTTTCTTT. Amino acids: CASSLEGDTEAFF.

The chain has TRBV19 and TRBJ1-3; D might be TRBD1 (5 bases). V was shortened by 8 bases and J by 1 base, with 12 bases between the two germline ends. This CDR3 contains 14 residues. CDR1 LNHDA and CDR2 SQIVND come from the germline V gene (reference sequence). The CDR3 nucleotides are TGTGCCAGTCTCCCGGGGGGGTCTGGAAACACCATATATTTT. It translates to CASLPGGSGNTIYF. Based on the CDR3 plus reference TRBV19 and TRBJ1-3, the full variable domain is DGGITQSPKYLFRKEGQNVTLSCEQNLNHDAMYWYRQDPGQGLRLIYYSQIVNDFQKGDIAEGYSVSREKKESFPLTVTSAQKNPTAFYLCASLPGGSGNTIYFGEGSWLTVV.